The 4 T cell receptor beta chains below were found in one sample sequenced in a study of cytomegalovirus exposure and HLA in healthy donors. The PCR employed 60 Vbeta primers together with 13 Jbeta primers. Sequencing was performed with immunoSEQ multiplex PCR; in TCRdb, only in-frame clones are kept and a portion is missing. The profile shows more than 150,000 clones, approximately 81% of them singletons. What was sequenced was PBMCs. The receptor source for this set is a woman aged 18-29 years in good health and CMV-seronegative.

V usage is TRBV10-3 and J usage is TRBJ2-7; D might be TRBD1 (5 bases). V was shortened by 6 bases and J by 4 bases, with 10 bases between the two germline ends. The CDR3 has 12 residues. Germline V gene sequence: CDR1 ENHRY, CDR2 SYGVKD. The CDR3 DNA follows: TGTGCCATCAGCTCCCCAGGGTACGAGCAGTACTTC. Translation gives CAISSPGYEQYF.

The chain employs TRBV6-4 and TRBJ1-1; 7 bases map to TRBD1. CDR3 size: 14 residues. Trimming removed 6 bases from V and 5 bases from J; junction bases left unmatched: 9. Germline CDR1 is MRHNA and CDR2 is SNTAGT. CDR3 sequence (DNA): TGTGCCAGCAGACGACAGGGAGAGGGGACTGAAGCTTTCTTT. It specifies CASRRQGEGTEAFF.

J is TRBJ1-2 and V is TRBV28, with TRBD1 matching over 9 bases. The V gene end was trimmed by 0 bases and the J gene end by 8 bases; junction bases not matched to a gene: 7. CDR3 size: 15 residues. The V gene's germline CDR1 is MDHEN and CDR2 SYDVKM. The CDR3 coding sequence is TGTGCCAGCAGTTTATGGAGGGACAGGGAAGGCGGCTACACCTTC. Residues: CASSLWRDREGGYTF.

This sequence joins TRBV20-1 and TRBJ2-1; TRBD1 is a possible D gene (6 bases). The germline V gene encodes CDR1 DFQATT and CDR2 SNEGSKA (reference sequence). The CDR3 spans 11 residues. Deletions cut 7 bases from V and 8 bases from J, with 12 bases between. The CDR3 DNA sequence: TGCAGTGGATACAGGGCCTATGAGCAGTTCTTC. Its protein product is CSGYRAYEQFF.